The T cell receptor beta chain under discussion was sequenced for a study of blood T cell repertoires in COVID-19. Looking at the study overall: From T cells, B-cell-depleted T cells, or PBMCs came the material, which was cDNA or gDNA.

CDR3 length: 18 residues. The V end was cut by 4 bases, the J end by 11 bases, with 30 bases between. Germline loops: CDR1 MDHEN, CDR2 SYDVKM. The table came from immunoSEQ multiplex PCR; TCRdb's copy has only in-frame clones and leaves some out. This table has 250,000 to 350,000 clones, about 92% appearing once. The participants were between roughly 18 and 100 years old and came from fewer than 25 US areas. The V gene is TRBV28, the J gene TRBJ1-5; unclear D gene. Sequenced input: PBMCs or T cells enriched from blood (not recorded which). This TCR was sampled from a woman in her twenties or thirties who had recovered from COVID-19. The CDR3 DNA sequence: TGTGCCAGCAGTTCGCCCGGACCCTCGGGAGGCCGGGGTATAGCCCAGCATTTT. This translates into CASSSPGPSGGRGIAQHF.